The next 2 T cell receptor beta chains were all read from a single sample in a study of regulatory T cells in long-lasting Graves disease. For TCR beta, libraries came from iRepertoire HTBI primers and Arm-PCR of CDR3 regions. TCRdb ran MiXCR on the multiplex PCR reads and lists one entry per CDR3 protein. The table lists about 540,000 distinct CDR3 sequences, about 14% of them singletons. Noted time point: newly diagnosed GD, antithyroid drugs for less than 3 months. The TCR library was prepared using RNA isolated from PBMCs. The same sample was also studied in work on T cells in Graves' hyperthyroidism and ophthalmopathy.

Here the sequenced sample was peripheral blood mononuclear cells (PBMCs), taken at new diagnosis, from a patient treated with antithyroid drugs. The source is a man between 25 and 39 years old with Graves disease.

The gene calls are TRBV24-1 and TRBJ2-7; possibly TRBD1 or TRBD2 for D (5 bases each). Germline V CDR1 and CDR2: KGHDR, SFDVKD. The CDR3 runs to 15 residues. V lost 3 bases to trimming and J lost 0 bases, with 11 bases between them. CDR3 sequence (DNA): TGTGCCACCAGTGATCCCGGGACGGACTCCTACGAGCAGTACTTC. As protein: CATSDPGTDSYEQYF.

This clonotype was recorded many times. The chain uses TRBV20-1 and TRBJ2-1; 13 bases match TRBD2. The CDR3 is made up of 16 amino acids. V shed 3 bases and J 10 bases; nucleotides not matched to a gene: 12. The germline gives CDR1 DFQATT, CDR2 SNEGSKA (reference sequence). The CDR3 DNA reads TGCAGTGCTAGGGTCAGGACTAGCGGGAGAGGGGGAGAGCAGTTCTTC. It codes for CSARVRTSGRGGEQFF.